This is a list of T cell receptor beta chains from one sample in a study of human T cells and chemical hapten exposure. MiXCR, run by TCRdb on the RACE reads, gives a single entry per CDR3 protein. Of 370,000 or so distinct CDR3 sequences listed, more than 4.5% were seen once; the top ten hold under 3%. This material consisted of whole blood, taken in connection with sensitization to the hapten diphenylcyclopropenone (DPC). All receptors come from a woman between 50 and 59 years old with alopecia areata. Some clones in this sample may be carry-over from other donors' samples. The CDR3 runs from the conserved cysteine through the conserved F or W. The D gene is left open where the match is weak. Clone size, where shown, is once, few, many, or a class for clones that have expanded.

v_call,j_call,clone_size,d_call,cdr3_length,cdr3_nt,cdr3_aa
TRBV5-1,TRBJ1-2,-,TRBD1,18,TGCGCCAGCAGCTTGGACGGACAGGGGGCTAGGCTAGCCTATGGCTACACCTTC,CASSLDGQGARLAYGYTF
TRBV4-2,TRBJ1-5,-,-,17,TGTGCCAGCAGCCAAATCGGGACACCTGAGATCAATCAGCCCCAGCATTTT,CASSQIGTPEINQPQHF
TRBV20-1,TRBJ2-2,many,-,16,TGCAGTGCTAGAGATCGGAAGCGACCCAACACCGGGGAGCTGTTTTTT,CSARDRKRPNTGELFF
TRBV5-4,TRBJ2-5,-,-,14,TGTGCCAGCAGCTTGACCACAAGGCCGGAGACCCAGTACTTC,CASSLTTRPETQYF
TRBV12-3/TRBV12-4,TRBJ2-2,many,TRBD2,15,TGTGCCAGCAGTCCAGCGGGAGACGGCACCGGGGAGCTGTTTTTT,CASSPAGDGTGELFF
TRBV9,TRBJ1-2,few,-,16,TGTGCCAGCAGCGTAAATCCGCAGGCTGCTAACTATGGCTACACCTTC,CASSVNPQAANYGYTF
TRBV3-1,TRBJ1-5,many,-,14,TGTGCCAGCAGCCAAGGGGGGCTTCATCAGCCCCAGCATTTT,CASSQGGLHQPQHF
TRBV6-6,TRBJ1-6,many,-,16,TGTGCCAGCAGTTACTCGCCACGGGATGGTAATTCACCCCTCCACTTT,CASSYSPRDGNSPLHF
TRBV28,TRBJ2-7,many,-,16,TGTGCCAGCAGTTTCCAACTCCGGCGAACTTTCTACGAGCAGTACTTC,CASSFQLRRTFYEQYF
TRBV5-6,TRBJ1-6,-,-,15,TGTGCCAGCAGCTTAGGGCAGACCTATAATTCACCCCTCCACTTT,CASSLGQTYNSPLHF
TRBV20-1,TRBJ2-7,many,-,13,TGCAGTGCGTCTGCCACCCAAACCTACGAGCAGTACTTC,CSASATQTYEQYF
TRBV19,TRBJ2-7,many,-,18,TGTGCCAGTGCCCCGTCGTCGGGTGGAGTAGCGGCCGCCTACGAGCAGTACTTC,CASAPSSGGVAAAYEQYF
TRBV12-3/TRBV12-4,TRBJ1-1,few,TRBD1,15,TGTGCCAGCAGTTTAACAGGGGGAGCCGTTCTTGAAGCTTTCTTT,CASSLTGGAVLEAFF
TRBV7-9,TRBJ2-7,many,-,14,TGTGCCAGCAGCTTAGCCCAGGGGATGTCCGAGCAGTACTTC,CASSLAQGMSEQYF
TRBV12-3/TRBV12-4,TRBJ1-5,-,-,14,TGTGCCAGCAGCTCAGGGGATAGCAATCAGCCCCAGCATTTT,CASSSGDSNQPQHF
TRBV28,TRBJ2-7,many,TRBD1,14,TGTGCCAGCAGTGACAGGGCGATCTCCTACGAGCAGTACTTC,CASSDRAISYEQYF
TRBV2,TRBJ1-1,-,-,11,TGTGCCAGCATTGCCCTCCCGGAAGCTTTCTTT,CASIALPEAFF
TRBV9,TRBJ2-7,many,-,13,TGTGCCAGCAGCCCGCCGGGAAACTACGAGCAGTACTTC,CASSPPGNYEQYF
TRBV12-3/TRBV12-4,TRBJ1-1,few,-,14,TGTGCCAGCAGTTTAAGTTTTCAGAGCACTGAAGCTTTCTTT,CASSLSFQSTEAFF
TRBV28,TRBJ2-2,few,TRBD2,16,TGTGCCAGCGCGGGACTAGCGGGAGTAGGGACCGGGGAGCTGTTTTTT,CASAGLAGVGTGELFF
TRBV6-5,TRBJ2-1,many,TRBD2,17,TGTGCCAGCAGTTACCGAAGACTAGCGGGTACCTACAATGAGCAGTTCTTC,CASSYRRLAGTYNEQFF
TRBV5-3,TRBJ1-5,many,TRBD1,15,TGTGCCAGAAGCTTGGATCAGGGGGCTTATCAGCCCCAGCATTTT,CARSLDQGAYQPQHF
TRBV12-3/TRBV12-4,TRBJ1-1,many,-,11,TGTGCCAGCAGTGCCTTGGGGGAAGCTTTCTTT,CASSALGEAFF
TRBV29-1,TRBJ1-3,many,-,13,TGCAGCGTTGCCATGGGGACTGGAAACACCATATATTTT,CSVAMGTGNTIYF
TRBV29-1,TRBJ2-4,many,-,17,TGCAGCGTTGAAAGTGGCTCAATTGGGGGGTCCAAAAACATTCAGTACTTC,CSVESGSIGGSKNIQYF
TRBV7-2,TRBJ1-5,-,TRBD1,14,TGTGCCAGCAGCCGGGACAGGGCCAATCAGCCCCAGCATTTT,CASSRDRANQPQHF
TRBV6-6,TRBJ2-5,few,TRBD2,15,TGTGCCAGCAGTTACACGAGCGGGGTCCAAGAGACCCAGTACTTC,CASSYTSGVQETQYF
TRBV11-2,TRBJ1-2,many,TRBD1,13,TGTGCCAGCAGCCGGACAGGGGGAGATGGCTACACCTTC,CASSRTGGDGYTF
TRBV29-1,TRBJ2-1,many,TRBD1,15,TGCAGCGTTACCTGGGGGGACAGGGTGACAAATGAGCAGTTCTTC,CSVTWGDRVTNEQFF
TRBV30,TRBJ2-2,few,-,13,TGTGCCTGGAGTGTCAGCCCCACCGGGGAGCTGTTTTTT,CAWSVSPTGELFF
TRBV5-6,TRBJ2-2,many,TRBD2,15,TGTGCCAGCAGCTGGGAGGGACTCAACACCGGGGAGCTGTTTTTT,CASSWEGLNTGELFF
TRBV4-1,TRBJ1-2,-,-,15,TGCGCCAGCAGCCAAGATGCGGCGCAGAACTATGGCTACACCTTC,CASSQDAAQNYGYTF
TRBV9,TRBJ1-3,many,-,15,TGTGCCAGCAGCGGGGACGGGATCTCTGGAAACACCATATATTTT,CASSGDGISGNTIYF
TRBV7-9,TRBJ1-3,many,-,14,TGTGCCAGCAGCAAAGCGGACTCTGGAAACACCATATATTTT,CASSKADSGNTIYF
TRBV7-8,TRBJ2-1,few,-,17,TGTGCCAGCGGTCTTTACTTGCGGCGGAGTATCAGGGATGAGCAGTTCTTC,CASGLYLRRSIRDEQFF
TRBV7-8,TRBJ2-1,-,-,15,TGTGCCAGCACCCCTGACCCTAACTCCCACAATGAGCAGTTCTTC,CASTPDPNSHNEQFF
TRBV10-2,TRBJ1-1,many,-,13,TGCGCCAGCAGTGGGACGGACATCACTGAAGCTTTCTTT,CASSGTDITEAFF
TRBV5-1,TRBJ1-6,many,-,15,TGCGCCAGCAGCTTGGAATTTAACAGTAACTCACCCCTCCACTTT,CASSLEFNSNSPLHF
TRBV29-1,TRBJ1-2,many,-,11,TGCAGCGCTCAAGAGGGGGTTGGCTACACCTTC,CSAQEGVGYTF
TRBV5-1,TRBJ2-7,many,TRBD1,15,TGCGCCAGCAGCTTGGACTGGACAGGCGTTTACGAGCAGTACTTC,CASSLDWTGVYEQYF